Ten or more counts support the clone carrying this T cell receptor beta chain. The antigen is unknown. Trimming removed 1 base at V and 2 bases at J, with 12 bases between. CDR1 SGHTA and CDR2 FQGNSA come from the germline V gene. The CDR3 totals 15 residues. The sample comes from a study of T cells after yellow fever vaccination. Whole-study context: The fractions with low cell numbers were processed using SMART-Seq v4 Ultra Low Input.

5'RACE template switching generated TCR cDNA, adding a universal primer site and UMIs. TCRdb fed the 5' RACE reads into MiXCR, producing one record per CDR3 protein. The sample carries some 63,000 distinct CDR3 sequences, approximately 8% recorded once. Findings and caveats of the study: Re-detected after boosting: most primary clones, almost 98% of CD4 and about 85% of CD8. Researchers report a weaker secondary response that nonetheless peaked faster, day 5 versus 15.

This TCR derives from a young man who received the YFV17D yellow fever vaccine. Material: CD8+ T cells sorted from PBMCs, obtained 15 days after the yellow fever booster vaccination. V is TRBV7-2 and J is TRBJ2-7; TRBD2 might be the D (6 bases). The CDR3 protein is CASSLEEGFPYEQYF. The CDR3 region has the DNA TGTGCCAGCAGCTTAGAGGAGGGTTTCCCCTACGAGCAGTACTTC.